Below, one T cell receptor beta chain is given with its context. Time point here: patch test 2, 6 weeks after DPC sensitization. Described treatment: therapeutic diphenylcyclopropenone sensitization with weekly scalp DPC. This entry comes from a study of human T cells and chemical hapten exposure. The wider study: Patients, a majority of them female, were diagnosed with alopecia areata, totalis or universalis.

TCRdb passed the RACE reads through MiXCR, listing each CDR3 protein once. The table records around 69,000 distinct CDR3 sequences, 8.5% of them present only once. V shed 4 bases and J 2 bases; nucleotides not matched to a gene: 23. The CDR3 extends over 22 amino acids. Germline values: CDR1 SGHDT, CDR2 YYEEEE. The clonotype originates from a woman aged 45-60 years with alopecia areata. Some clones in this sample may be carry-over from other donors' samples. The sequences come from whole blood, collected in connection with sensitization to the hapten diphenylcyclopropenone (DPC). This chain uses TRBV5-6 with TRBJ2-6; 8 bases align to TRBD1. CDR3 nucleotides: TGTGCCAGCAGCAAATTATCCGGGACAGGTTCAAGGCCCTTTACTGGGGCCAACGTCCTGACTTTC. This codes for CASSKLSGTGSRPFTGANVLTF.